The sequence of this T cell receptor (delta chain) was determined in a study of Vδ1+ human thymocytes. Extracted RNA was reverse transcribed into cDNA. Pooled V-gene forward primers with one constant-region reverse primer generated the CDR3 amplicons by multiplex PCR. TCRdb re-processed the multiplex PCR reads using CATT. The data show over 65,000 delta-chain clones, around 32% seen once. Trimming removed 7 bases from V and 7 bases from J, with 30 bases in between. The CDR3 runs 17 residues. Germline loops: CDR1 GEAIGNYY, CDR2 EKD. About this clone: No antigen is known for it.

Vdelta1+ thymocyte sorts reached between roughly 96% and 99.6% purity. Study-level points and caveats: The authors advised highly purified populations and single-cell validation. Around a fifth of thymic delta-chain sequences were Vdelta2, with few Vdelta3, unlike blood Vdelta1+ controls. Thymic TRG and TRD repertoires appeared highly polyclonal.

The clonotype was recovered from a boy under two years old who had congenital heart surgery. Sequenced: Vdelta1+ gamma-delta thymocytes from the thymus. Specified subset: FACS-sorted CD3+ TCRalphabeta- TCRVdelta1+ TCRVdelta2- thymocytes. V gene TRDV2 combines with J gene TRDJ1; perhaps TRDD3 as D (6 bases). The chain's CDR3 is CACLGSHWDPTHFKLIF. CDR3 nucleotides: TGTGCCTGCCTCGGATCACACTGGGACCCGACACATTTTAAACTCATCTTT.